Following are 21 T cell receptor beta chains from one sample sequenced in a study of tumor-infiltrating lymphocytes in primary liver carcinoma. Priming with a constant-region primer yielded TCR beta cDNA from approximately 500 ng total RNA. It was through three nested multiplex PCR rounds of slightly modified ARM-PCR that TCR beta libraries arose. It was with TRBV1-TRBV30 forward primers and a C-beta reverse primer that the first two PCR rounds were run, at around 9 cycles each. Using its own MiXCR run on the multiplex PCR reads, TCRdb lists one record per CDR3 protein. This sample has tens of thousands of distinct CDR3 sequences, with more than 65% found just once. Taking about 17-31 mg of unsorted bulk tissue, the authors co-extracted RNA and DNA. The sequenced sample consisted of liver tumor tissue from sampling region 1. Noted subset: tumor region T1, superior pole. Source of these receptors: a man in his forties with primary liver carcinoma and hepatitis B virus infection.

About this clonotype: In this CDR3 the conserved last residue, phenylalanine or tryptophan, is missing, so a read error is likely. The chain uses TRBV6-5 and TRBJ2-6, with 7 bases aligning to TRBD1. The CDR3 is made up of 16 amino acids. Germline V gives CDR1 MNHEY, CDR2 SVGAGI. CDR3 coding DNA: TGTGTCAGCAGTTACCTAAAGGGGGCCGGGGCCAACGTCCTGACTTCC. Translating it yields CVSSYLKGAGANVLTS.

About this clonotype itself: At one of its ends the junction is not consistent with the germline gene, which may arise from a read error. This chain uses TRBV5-5 with TRBJ2-7; tentatively, D is TRBD2 (5 bases). The CDR3 covers 15 residues. In germline, CDR1 is SGHKS, CDR2 YYEKEE (reference sequence). CDR3 in amino acids: CASSIPGTREYEHYF. CDR3 nucleotide sequence: TGTGCCAGCAGCATACCGGGCACGAGGGAGTACGAGCATTACTTC.

Regarding this clonotype: Germline and junction disagree at one end, which may indicate a read error. The chain is built from TRBV10-1 and TRBJ2-3; 8 bases map to TRBD2. Per the germline V gene, CDR1 is WNHNN and CDR2 is SYGVQD (reference sequence). CDR3 length: 15 residues. CDR3 sequence: CASSKRERASDTQYF. The CDR3 DNA follows: TGCGCCAGCAGTAAGCGGGAGAGAGCCTCAGATACGCAGTATTTC.

This clonotype has just a few counts. Because it lacks the conserved phenylalanine or tryptophan at the end, this CDR3 is likely a read error. The limits of the CDR3 on the DNA are not certain, so only TCRdb's listed CDR3 is given. The gene calls are TRBV11-2 and TRBJ2-3; TRBD1 was called by the table and not checked on the DNA. The CDR3 is 16 amino acids in total, end residues counted. Germline loops: CDR1 SGHAT, CDR2 FQNNGV. This CDR3 is CASSLSRDALGDTHYS.

This clonotype was recorded a few times. V is TRBV2 and J is TRBJ1-5; D possibly corresponds to TRBD1 (5 bases). This CDR3 is 14 amino acids long. Germline V gives CDR1 SNHLY, CDR2 FYNNEI. The V end lost 3 bases, the J end lost 5 bases, and 11 bases lay between the germline ends. Here the CDR3 DNA reads TGTGCCAGCAGTGAGGCAGGGACCTATCAGCCCCAGCATTTT. This translates into CASSEAGTYQPQHF.

To note about this clonotype: An end of the junction differs from the germline gene, which may be a read error. This chain links TRBV11-2 with TRBJ2-5; tentative D call: TRBD2 (6 bases). Germline CDR1 SGHAT, CDR2 FQNNGV. The CDR3 has 16 residues. The CDR3 DNA is TGTGCCAGCAGATCCTGGGACTCGGCACACCAAGAGACCCAGTATTTC. Translated, it gives CASRSWDSAHQETQYF.

In its sample, this clonotype was seen once. The missing conserved phenylalanine or tryptophan at the end of this CDR3 makes a read error likely. This chain connects TRBV29-1 to TRBJ2-5; TRBD1 is a possible D gene (6 bases). Germline CDR1 SQVTM, CDR2 ANQGSEA. The CDR3 extends over 13 amino acids. In DNA, the CDR3 is TGCAGTGTTGAAGGACAGTTAAAAGAGACCCAGTACATC. Residues: CSVEGQLKETQYI.

In the case of this clonotype: At one of its ends the junction is not consistent with the germline gene, which may arise from a read error. The chain recombines TRBV19 with TRBJ2-2; D might be TRBD2 (6 bases). The germline gives CDR1 LNHDA, CDR2 SQIVND (reference sequence). The CDR3 runs 14 residues. In DNA, the CDR3 is TGTGCCAATAGTATCACCCAAGTGGGCGGGGAGTTGTTTTTT. Translating gives CANSITQVGGELFF.

On this clonotype itself: Just one base apart from a much larger clone, this may be a read error. The rearrangement joins TRBV30 to TRBJ1-6; D ambiguous. With 0 bases removed from V and 13 bases from J, the gap between germline ends came to 22 bases. CDR1 and CDR2 from the germline V gene are GTSNPN and SVGIG (reference sequence). The CDR3 is 16 residues long. The CDR3 spells CAWSVPTSGGIRPLHF. Here the CDR3 DNA reads TGTGCCTGGAGTGTACCCACCAGTGGTGGAATTCGGCCCCTCCACTTT.

In this sample, this clonotype turned up once. The missing conserved phenylalanine or tryptophan at the end of this CDR3 makes a read error likely. The chain recombines TRBV13 with TRBJ2-7, with 8 bases lining up with TRBD1. Germline CDR1 and CDR2: PRHDT and FYEKMQ (reference sequence). This CDR3 region has 11 residues. In nucleotides, the CDR3 is TGTGTCAGCAGCTTAGGACAGGGTCAGTACATC. Encoded protein: CVSSLGQGQYI.

This clonotype was detected only a few times. Given a much more abundant clone one base away, this may be a read error. The chain carries TRBV29-1 and TRBJ2-7, with 12 bases aligning to TRBD2. The germline V gene has CDR1 SQVTM and CDR2 ANQGSEA. Unmatched junction bases numbered 14, after V lost 8 bases and J lost 6 bases. The CDR3 spans 15 residues. CDR3 coding DNA: TGCAGCACCACGGGACTAGCGGGCGGACTGGGCGAGCAGTACTTC. Its protein is CSTTGLAGGLGEQYF.

As for this clonotype: The CDR3 ends on some other residue instead of the conserved phenylalanine or tryptophan, so this is likely a read error. V gene TRBV10-3 combines with J gene TRBJ2-7; 10 bases map to TRBD1. This CDR3 has 17 amino acids. With V trimmed by 4 bases and J by 9 bases, 18 bases remained unmatched. The germline gives CDR1 ENHRY, CDR2 SYGVKD. The CDR3 sequence is CAISALPQGQGFGGQYS. The CDR3 DNA reads TGTGCCATCAGTGCCCTTCCCCAGGGACAGGGGTTCGGCGGGCAGTACTCC.

A word on this clonotype: A read error is possible here, since a much larger clone lies one base away. No conserved phenylalanine or tryptophan is present at the end of the CDR3, so a read error is the likely explanation. This chain joins TRBV6-1 and TRBJ2-7; 8 bases match TRBD1. The germline V gene has CDR1 MNHNS and CDR2 SASEGT. J gave up 4 bases and V 1 base, and 6 bases lay outside the gene matches. The CDR3 covers 15 residues. CDR3 residues: CASSEEAGGGYEQYL. For the CDR3, the DNA is TGTGCCAGCAGTGAAGAGGCAGGGGGCGGATACGAGCAGTACCTC.

About this clonotype itself: A read error may account for a junction end that differs from germline. V is TRBV12-3 or TRBV12-4 and J is TRBJ2-7; no firm D call. This CDR3 comprises 14 residues. The CDR3 loop is CASSSPVVPYEKYF. The CDR3, as DNA: TGTGCCAGCAGTTCCCCAGTGGTGCCCTACGAGAAGTACTTC.

Notes on this clonotype: The junction does not match germline at one end; this may be a read error. This chain joins TRBV5-6 and TRBJ2-5; 8 nucleotides align to TRBD1. CDR3 length: 15 amino acids. The V gene's germline CDR1 is SGHDT and CDR2 YYEEEE. CDR3 residues: CASSMLQGAGEAQYF. The CDR3 nucleotides are TGTGCAAGCAGCATGCTCCAGGGGGCAGGAGAGGCCCAGTACTTC.

A word on this clonotype: An end of the junction differs from the germline gene, which may be a read error. The chain carries TRBV6-1 and TRBJ2-3; 9 bases fit TRBD1. This CDR3 has 14 residues. The V gene's germline CDR1 is MNHNS and CDR2 SASEGT. Written as DNA, the CDR3 is TGTGCCAGCAAGAGTACAGGGGGCACAGATATGCAGTATTTT. Protein sequence: CASKSTGGTDMQYF.

This chain connects TRBV11-2 to TRBJ2-1; D is perhaps TRBD1 or TRBD2 (6 bases each). CDR3 length: 16 amino acids. The ends were cut back, 7 bases at V and 12 bases at J, with 28 bases in the middle. CDR1 is SGHAT, CDR2 FQNNGV, per germline. CDR3 DNA: TGTGCCAGCAACCCCAAGCCGTCGGGGGCGGCCGATGTGCAGTTCTTC. It translates to CASNPKPSGAADVQFF.

The V and J genes are TRBV6-1 and TRBJ2-1; TRBD2 aligns across 10 bases. The CDR3 has 17 amino acids. With V trimmed by 3 bases and J by 13 bases, 18 bases remained unmatched. Germline CDR1 reads MNHNS; CDR2 reads SASEGT. CDR3 amino acids: CASSERASGSSYTDQFF. The CDR3 DNA reads TGTGCCAGCAGTGAGAGGGCTAGCGGGAGTTCCTACACTGATCAGTTCTTC.

On this clonotype: Germline and junction disagree at one end, which may indicate a read error. The genes are TRBV5-1 and TRBJ1-5, with TRBD1 matching over 9 bases. The germline gives CDR1 SGHRS, CDR2 YFSETQ. CDR3 length: 15 amino acids. CDR3 in amino acids: CASRSTGGANQHQHF. The DNA for the CDR3 is TGCGCCAGCAGATCCACAGGGGGCGCCAATCAGCACCAGCATTTT.

Details on this clonotype: It is likely a read error, because the conserved phenylalanine at the end of the CDR3 is missing. V is TRBV11-2 and J is TRBJ1-5; no definite D call. V shed 5 bases and J shed 8 bases, with 16 bases lying between them. This CDR3 has 14 amino acids. The germline V gene has CDR1 SGHAT and CDR2 FQNNGV. The CDR3 nucleotides are TGTGCCAGCAGCAGCGGACGGTTTCCCGAGCCCCAGCATTGT. Its protein product is CASSSGRFPEPQHC.

About this clonotype: One end of the junction fails to match germline, which may point to a read error. The V gene is TRBV5-1, the J gene TRBJ2-5; perhaps D is TRBD1 or TRBD2 (5 bases each). CDR1 and CDR2 (germline): SGHRS, YFSETQ. CDR3 length: 14 amino acids. The CDR3 here is CASSFGDAQETKYF. CDR3 sequence (DNA): TGCGCCAGCAGCTTCGGGGACGCACAAGAGACCAAGTACTTC.